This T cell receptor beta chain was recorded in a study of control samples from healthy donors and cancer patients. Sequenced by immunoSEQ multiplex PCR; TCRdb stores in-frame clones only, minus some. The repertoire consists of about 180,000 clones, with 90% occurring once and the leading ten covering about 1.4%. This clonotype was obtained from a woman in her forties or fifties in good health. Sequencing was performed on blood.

In DNA form, the CDR3 reads TGCGCCAGCAGCGGGACTAGCGGGGGCAAGAACACCGGGGAGCTGTTTTTT. Translation gives CASSGTSGGKNTGELFF. The rearrangement joins TRBV5-1 to TRBJ2-2, with TRBD2 matching 14 bases. Unmatched junction bases numbered 3, after V lost 4 bases and J lost 1 base. The CDR3 is made up of 17 amino acids. The germline V gene encodes CDR1 SGHRS and CDR2 YFSETQ.